This T cell receptor beta chain originates from a study of CD8 T cells in ankylosing spondylitis. This clonotype was seen at least ten times. Each CDR3 protein is one row after TCRdb ran MiXCR on the 5' RACE reads. The table records 200,000 to 300,000 distinct CDR3 sequences, about 10% of them present only once. The clonotype originates from a male donor with ankylosing spondylitis or in good health (not recorded which). Sequenced: blood, either unsorted or a sorted T cell fraction (not recorded which).

DNA for the CDR3: TGTGCCAGCAGTTTATGGGGCTCCTACCTATACAATGAGCAGTTCTTC. The encoded protein is CASSLWGSYLYNEQFF. The gene calls are TRBV12-3 or TRBV12-4 and TRBJ2-1, with D possibly matching TRBD1 (5 bases). The CDR3 length is 16 residues. V shed 2 bases and J shed 4 bases, with 15 bases lying between them.